The clone carrying this TCR beta chain was counted only a few times. This record comes from a study of response to subunit inactivated influenza vaccine. The CDR3 totals 15 residues. Germline CDR1 is SGHTA and CDR2 is FQGNSA. Losses at the gene ends were 1 base for V and 7 bases for J; bases not matched to a gene: 7. TCRdb called the RT-PCR reads again in MiXCR, with one record for every CDR3 protein. The table has 650,000 to 800,000 distinct CDR3 sequences, 11% to 15% seen once. The sequencing used PBMCs from blood, collected about 14 days before vaccination. This clonotype was sampled from a man aged 50 to 59 who received an inactivated influenza vaccine. The chain combines TRBV7-2 with TRBJ2-7; 10 bases are shared with TRBD2. The CDR3 here is CASSLEGTSAREQYF. CDR3 sequence (DNA): TGTGCCAGCAGCTTAGAAGGGACTAGCGCTCGGGAGCAGTACTTC.